These 2 T cell receptor beta chains were sequenced from one sample in a study of OX40 agonist ivuxolimab in advanced cancers. Some clones are missing from TCRdb's copy, which holds only in-frame ones; the method was immunoSEQ multiplex PCR. The sample contains tens of thousands of clones, around 80% of which appear only once. The specimen comprised CD4+ or CD8+ T cells sorted from blood, sampled in a trial of the OX40 agonist ivuxolimab. Receptors were obtained from an adult with an advanced solid tumor such as melanoma, head and neck, liver or kidney cancer.

The V call is TRBV6-1, the J call TRBJ2-2, with 9 bases aligning to TRBD1. This CDR3 comprises 14 residues. The V gene end was trimmed by 6 bases and the J gene end by 6 bases; junction bases not matched to a gene: 5. Per the germline V gene, CDR1 is MNHNS and CDR2 is SASEGT. The CDR3 sequence is CASRGQGGAGELFF. The DNA of the CDR3 is TGTGCCAGCAGGGGACAGGGTGGGGCCGGGGAGCTGTTTTTT.

This clone came up once. The chain is built from TRBV28 and TRBJ1-3; D uncertain. The CDR3 is 13 residues long. Germline V gene sequence: CDR1 MDHEN, CDR2 SYDVKM. Trimming took 9 bases from V and 0 from J, leaving 9 bases between them. The CDR3, as DNA: TGTGCCAGTCGGGAGTTCTCTGGAAACACCATATATTTT. This gives the protein CASREFSGNTIYF. Together with reference TRBV28 and TRBJ1-3, the CDR3 gives the full variable domain: DVKVTQSSRYLVKRTGEKVFLECVQDMDHENMFWYRQDPGLGLRLIYFSYDVKMKEKGDIPEGYSVSREKKERFSLILESASTNQTSMYLCASREFSGNTIYFGEGSWLTVV.